This T cell receptor beta chain was found in a study of cytomegalovirus exposure and HLA in healthy donors. Background on the study: As an earlier analysis found, 150 million to 200 million T cells yielded about 120 million unique TCR beta sequences. Study conclusions and caveats: Among TCR beta chains, those listed as cytomegalovirus-associated numbered roughly 150. Reported findings show TCR beta sequences accurately forecast HLA-A and HLA-B alleles in most subjects.

The PCR employed 60 Vbeta primers together with 13 Jbeta primers. This table comes from immunoSEQ multiplex PCR, and its TCRdb copy is limited to in-frame clones, with some not included. The sample holds more than 100,000 clones, 77% seen once. The germline V and J ends were trimmed by 1 base and 7 bases, with 13 bases remaining between them. This CDR3 spans 14 amino acids. From germline, CDR1 is SGHVS and CDR2 FNYEAQ. This clone was counted only a few times. Antigen: not known. Specimen: PBMCs. The chain employs TRBV7-6 and TRBJ1-2; TRBD1 is a possible D gene (5 bases). The TCR comes from a woman in her forties in good health and CMV-seronegative. This CDR3 reads CASSLVGGGSGYTF. The CDR3 coding sequence is TGTGCCAGCAGCTTAGTGGGGGGGGGAAGTGGCTACACCTTC.